This T cell receptor beta chain was sequenced for a study of cytomegalovirus exposure and HLA in healthy donors. A multiplex PCR was run with 60 Vbeta primers and 13 Jbeta primers. The repertoire was sequenced with immunoSEQ multiplex PCR; TCRdb's copy has only in-frame clones and lacks some. The sample has over 150,000 clones; roughly 83% are singletons. The CDR3 runs 17 residues. V shed 0 bases and J shed 4 bases, with 20 bases lying between them. CDR1 SGHRS and CDR2 YFSETQ come from the germline V gene. This TCR was sampled from a boy between 2 and 10 years old in good health and CMV-seronegative. Sequencing was performed on PBMCs. The J gene is TRBJ2-7, the V gene TRBV5-1; D might be TRBD1 (6 bases). DNA of the CDR3: TGCGCCAGCAGCTTGGTGGTACAGGGCCCAGGTGGATACGAGCAGTACTTC. The encoded protein is CASSLVVQGPGGYEQYF.